This T cell receptor (beta chain) appears in the sequencing data of a study of regulatory T cells. Overall study findings and caveats: Patient repertoires had restricted TRB V-J pairs and skewed V and J usage, most in Tregs. In CD3G-deficient patients, conventional CD4+ T cells were enriched for hydrophobic CDR3 residues at positions 6 and 7.

Autoimmunity was present in every CD3G-deficient patient, worse in two. At testing, patients were 2 to 39 years old, with reduced naive and increased memory T-cell proportions. Sorting split CD4+ cells into CD25-high CD127-low Tregs and CD25-low CD127-high conventional T cells. Primers: 52 TRBV forward and 13 TRBJ reverse. Assay: immunoSEQ multiplex PCR; the TCRdb copy retains only in-frame clones and omits some. The data contain around 30,000 clones, 93% of them singletons. This clone was counted a single time. What it binds is not known. The clonotype comes from a child aged 2-15 years with CD3G deficiency. Sequenced input: conventional CD4+ T cells sorted from blood.

The CDR3 reads CASSLGGPYEQYF. The CDR3 coding sequence is TGTGCCAGCAGCTTAGGCGGCCCTTACGAGCAGTACTTC. V gene TRBV7-2 combines with J gene TRBJ2-7; the D is unclear. The CDR3 extends over 13 amino acids. Germline loops: CDR1 SGHTA, CDR2 FQGNSA. Trimming shortened V by 1 base and J by 4 bases, and 8 bases separated the two germline ends.